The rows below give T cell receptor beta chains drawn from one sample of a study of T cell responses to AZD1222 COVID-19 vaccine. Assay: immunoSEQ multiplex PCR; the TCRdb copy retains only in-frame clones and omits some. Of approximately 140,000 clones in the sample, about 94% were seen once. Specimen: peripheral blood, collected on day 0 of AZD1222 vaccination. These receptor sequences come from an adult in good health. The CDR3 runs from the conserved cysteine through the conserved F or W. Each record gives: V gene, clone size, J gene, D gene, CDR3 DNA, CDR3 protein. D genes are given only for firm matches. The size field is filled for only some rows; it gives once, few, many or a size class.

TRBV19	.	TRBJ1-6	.	TGTGCCAGTAGTTTGGGCAGGCATAATTCACCCCTCCACTTT	CASSLGRHNSPLHF
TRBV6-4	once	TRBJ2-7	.	TGTGCCAGCAGTGTGGGATCCTTCGGGGGCTACGAGCAGTACTTC	CASSVGSFGGYEQYF
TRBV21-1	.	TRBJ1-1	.	TGTGCCAGCAGCAAAGTTGGGTTGCGCACTGAAGCTTTCTTT	CASSKVGLRTEAFF
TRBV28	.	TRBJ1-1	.	TGTGCCAGCAGTTCCTTAGTGGGGGACCGACTATTAACTTTTGAAGCTTTCTTT	CASSSLVGDRLLTFEAFF
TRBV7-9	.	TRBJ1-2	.	TGTGCCAGCAGCCCCGCGGGTAGGGACCGCTATGGCTACACCTTC	CASSPAGRDRYGYTF
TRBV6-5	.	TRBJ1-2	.	TGTGCCAGCAGGGGCCTAACCTCCACTGGCTACACCTTC	CASRGLTSTGYTF
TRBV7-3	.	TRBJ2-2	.	TGTGCCAGCAGCTTAACTCGGGGTTCGGGGGAGCTGTTTTTT	CASSLTRGSGELFF
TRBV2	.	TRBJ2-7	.	TGTGCCAGCAGTTTTGAAGCGGCGAGCTCCTACGAGCAGTACTTC	CASSFEAASSYEQYF
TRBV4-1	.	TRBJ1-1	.	TGCGCCAGCAGCCTACAGGGTGGAACTGAAGCTTTCTTT	CASSLQGGTEAFF
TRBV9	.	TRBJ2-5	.	TGTGCCAGCAGCTCCGACTACTCGACAGAGGAGACCCAGTACTTC	CASSSDYSTEETQYF
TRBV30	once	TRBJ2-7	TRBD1	TGTGCCTGGACCTCGGGACAGGGGATCTCCTACGAGCAGTACTTC	CAWTSGQGISYEQYF
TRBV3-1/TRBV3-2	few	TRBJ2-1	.	TGTGCCAGCAGCCAAGATCGGGGGAGGTCCTACAATGAGCAGTTCTTC	CASSQDRGRSYNEQFF
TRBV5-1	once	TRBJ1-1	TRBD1	TGCGCCAGCAGCTTCACAGGGGGGCGAGGCACTGAAGCTTTCTTT	CASSFTGGRGTEAFF
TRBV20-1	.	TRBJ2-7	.	TGCAGTGCTAAGGGCTACGAGCAGTACTTC	CSAKGYEQYF
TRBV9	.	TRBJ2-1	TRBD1	TGTGCCAGCAGCGGCGGGACAGGAGACTACAATGAGCAGTTCTTC	CASSGGTGDYNEQFF
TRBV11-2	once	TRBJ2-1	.	TGTGCCAGCAGCTTAGGGCTAGCATCGGGAAATGAGCAGTTCTTC	CASSLGLASGNEQFF
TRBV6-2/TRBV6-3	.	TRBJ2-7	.	TGTGCCAGCAGTTACTCCGGCGAGCAGTACTTC	CASSYSGEQYF
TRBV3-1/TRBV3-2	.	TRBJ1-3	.	TGTGCCAGCAGCCAAGAAGGCAGCTCTGGAAACACCATATATTTT	CASSQEGSSGNTIYF
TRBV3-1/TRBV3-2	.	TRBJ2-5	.	TGTGCCAGCAGCCAAGCCTTCGAAGAGACCCAGTACTTC	CASSQAFEETQYF
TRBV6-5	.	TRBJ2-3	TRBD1	TGTGCCAGCAGGGACAGGGGTACAGATACGCAGTATTTT	CASRDRGTDTQYF
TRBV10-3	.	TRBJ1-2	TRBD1	TGTGCCATCAGGACCGGCGGGACAGCGTCTATTTACACCTTC	CAIRTGGTASIYTF
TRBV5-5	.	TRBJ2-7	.	TGTGCCAGCAGCGGTGTAACGGGAACCACGCCCTACGAGCAGTACTTC	CASSGVTGTTPYEQYF
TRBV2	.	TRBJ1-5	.	TGTGCCAGCAGTGAATTGCAGAAGAATCAGCCCCAGCATTTT	CASSELQKNQPQHF
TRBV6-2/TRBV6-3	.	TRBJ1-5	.	TGTGCCAGCAGTTATTCTAGAAACGGCAATCAGCCCCAGCATTTT	CASSYSRNGNQPQHF
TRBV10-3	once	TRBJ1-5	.	TGTGCCATCAGTGAAGGGATCCAGGGGAGCAATCAGCCCCAGCATTTT	CAISEGIQGSNQPQHF
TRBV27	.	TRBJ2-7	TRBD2	TGTGCCAGCACCTCAGCGGGAGGGTCCTACGAGCAGTACTTC	CASTSAGGSYEQYF
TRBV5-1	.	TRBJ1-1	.	TGCGCCAGCCGGACTCACCCTGGGACTGAAGCTTTCTTT	CASRTHPGTEAFF
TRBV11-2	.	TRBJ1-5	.	TGTGCCAGCAGCTTAGATTCGGGAAGGGGACAGCCCCAGCATTTT	CASSLDSGRGQPQHF